The clone carrying this T cell receptor beta chain was seen many times. Germline loops: CDR1 SGDLS, CDR2 YYNGEE. V lost 0 bases and J 0 bases, leaving 8 bases between the germline ends. The CDR3 is made up of 15 amino acids. This sample is part of a study of T cells in Graves' hyperthyroidism and ophthalmopathy. RNA transcripts yielded amplified TCR beta CDR3 regions. The HTBI primer set served for first-round RT-PCR of the TCR CDR3. TCRdb used MiXCR to reprocess the multiplex PCR reads, holding one entry per CDR3 protein. The sample contains 250,000 or so distinct CDR3 sequences, about 14% of which appear only once.

Material: blood. The genes are TRBV9 and TRBJ2-3, with D possibly TRBD2 on 5 matching bases. This receptor was taken from a woman between 40 and 55 years old with Graves' hyperthyroidism that later progressed to Graves' ophthalmopathy. CDR3 DNA sequence: TGTGCCAGCAGCGTAGGAAGCGGAAGCACAGATACGCAGTATTTT. It codes for CASSVGSGSTDTQYF. Together with reference TRBV9 and TRBJ2-3, the CDR3 gives the full variable domain: DSGVTQTPKHLITATGQRVTLRCSPRSGDLSVYWYQQSLDQGLQFLIQYYNGEERAKGNILERFSAQQFPDLHSELNLSSLELGDSALYFCASSVGSGSTDTQYFGPGTRLTVL.